This T cell receptor (beta chain) was documented in a study of control samples from healthy donors and cancer patients. Clones were read by immunoSEQ multiplex PCR, and TCRdb kept only the in-frame ones, dropping some. Of roughly 130,000 clones listed, roughly 94% are singletons. The table lists this clone with a count of one. Mismatch with germline at one junction end may stem from a read error. The CDR3 runs 12 residues. The germline gives CDR1 SEHNR, CDR2 FQNEAQ (reference sequence). The chain combines TRBV7-9 with TRBJ1-4; D gene ambiguous. The origin of this receptor is a man aged 55 to 69 with colorectal cancer. Sequencing was done on a sample of PBMCs. The CDR3 coding sequence is TGTGCCAGCAGCCTCAACCATAGGGAGAGGGTTTTT. Translation gives CASSLNHRERVF.